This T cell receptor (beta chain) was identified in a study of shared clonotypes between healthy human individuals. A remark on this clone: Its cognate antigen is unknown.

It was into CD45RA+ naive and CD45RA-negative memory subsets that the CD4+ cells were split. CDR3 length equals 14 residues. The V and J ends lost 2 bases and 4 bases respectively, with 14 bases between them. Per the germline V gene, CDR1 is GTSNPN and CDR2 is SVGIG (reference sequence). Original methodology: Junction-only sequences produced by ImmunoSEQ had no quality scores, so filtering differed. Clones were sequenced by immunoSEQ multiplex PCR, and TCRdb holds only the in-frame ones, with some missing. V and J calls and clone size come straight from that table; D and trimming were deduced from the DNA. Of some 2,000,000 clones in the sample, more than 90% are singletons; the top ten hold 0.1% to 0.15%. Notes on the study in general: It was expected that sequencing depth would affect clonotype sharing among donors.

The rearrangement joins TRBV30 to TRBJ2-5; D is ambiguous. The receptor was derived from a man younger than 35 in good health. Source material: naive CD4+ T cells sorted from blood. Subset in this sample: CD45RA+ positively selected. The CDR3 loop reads CAWSIGLRRETQYF. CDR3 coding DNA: TGTGCCTGGAGTATAGGCCTTCGGCGAGAGACCCAGTACTTC.